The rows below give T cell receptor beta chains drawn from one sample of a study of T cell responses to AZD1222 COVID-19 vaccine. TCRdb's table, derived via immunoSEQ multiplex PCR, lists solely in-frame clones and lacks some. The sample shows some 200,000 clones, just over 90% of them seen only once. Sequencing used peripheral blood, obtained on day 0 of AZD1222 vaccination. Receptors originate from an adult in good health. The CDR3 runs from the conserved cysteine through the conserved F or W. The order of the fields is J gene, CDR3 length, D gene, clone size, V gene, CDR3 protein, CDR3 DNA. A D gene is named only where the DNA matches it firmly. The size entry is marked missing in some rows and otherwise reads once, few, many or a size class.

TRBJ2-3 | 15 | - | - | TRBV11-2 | CASSLGPSRRDTQYF | TGTGCCAGCAGCTTAGGGCCGTCGAGGAGGGATACGCAGTATTTT
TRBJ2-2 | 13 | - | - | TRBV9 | CASSVENTGELFF | TGTGCCAGCAGCGTTGAGAACACCGGGGAGCTGTTTTTT
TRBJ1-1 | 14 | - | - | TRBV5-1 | CASSFQGWDTEAFF | TGCGCCAGCAGCTTTCAGGGGTGGGACACTGAAGCTTTCTTT
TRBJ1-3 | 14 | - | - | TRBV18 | CASSRGSSGNTIYF | TGTGCCAGCTCACGGGGGTCCTCTGGAAACACCATATATTTT
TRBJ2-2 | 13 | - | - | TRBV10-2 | CATSSRNTGELFF | TGCGCCACTTCTAGTCGTAACACCGGGGAGCTGTTTTTT
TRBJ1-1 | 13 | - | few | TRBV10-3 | CAISGQSATEAFF | TGTGCCATCAGTGGCCAAAGTGCCACTGAAGCTTTCTTT
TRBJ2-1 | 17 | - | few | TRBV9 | CASSVAWGSGSYNEQFF | TGTGCCAGCAGCGTAGCATGGGGTAGCGGTTCCTACAATGAGCAGTTCTTC
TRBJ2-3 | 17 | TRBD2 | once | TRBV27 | CASTPEPAGASTDTQYF | TGTGCCAGCACCCCCGAACCAGCGGGGGCTAGCACAGATACGCAGTATTTT
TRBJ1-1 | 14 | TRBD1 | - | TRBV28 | CASSSGTGATEAFF | TGTGCCAGCAGTTCGGGGACAGGGGCCACTGAAGCTTTCTTT
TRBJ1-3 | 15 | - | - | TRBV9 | CASSALEWDRNTIYF | TGTGCCAGCAGCGCCCTCGAGTGGGACCGAAACACCATATATTTT
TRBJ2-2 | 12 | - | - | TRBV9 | CASSVGTGELFF | TGTGCCAGCAGCGTTGGGACCGGGGAGCTGTTTTTT
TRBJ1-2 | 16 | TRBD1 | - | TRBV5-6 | CASSLEGQGAVHGYTF | TGTGCCAGCAGCTTGGAGGGACAGGGGGCGGTCCATGGCTACACCTTC
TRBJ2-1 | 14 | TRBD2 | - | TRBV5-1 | CASSVAGGGNEQFF | TGCGCCAGCAGCGTAGCGGGGGGGGGCAATGAGCAGTTCTTC
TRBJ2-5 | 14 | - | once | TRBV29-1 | CSVEDLLVPRNMYF | TGCAGCGTTGAAGATCTTCTGGTCCCCCGCAATATGTACTTC
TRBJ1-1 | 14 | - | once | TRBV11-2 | CASSHQQGNTEAFF | TGTGCCAGCAGCCATCAACAGGGGAACACTGAAGCTTTCTTT
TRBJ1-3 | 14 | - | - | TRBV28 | CASVDSLSGNTIYF | TGTGCCAGCGTTGACAGTCTCTCTGGAAACACCATATATTTT
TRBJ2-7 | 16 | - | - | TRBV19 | CASSIGGGASYYEQYF | TGTGCCAGTAGTATAGGAGGGGGGGCCTCCTACTACGAGCAGTACTTC
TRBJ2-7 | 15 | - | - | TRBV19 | CASSISGGSSYEQYF | TGTGCCAGTAGTATTAGCGGAGGAAGCTCCTACGAGCAGTACTTC
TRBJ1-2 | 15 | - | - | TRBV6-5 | CASSYQSRGSYGYTF | TGTGCCAGCAGTTACCAGTCCCGGGGGTCCTATGGCTACACCTTC
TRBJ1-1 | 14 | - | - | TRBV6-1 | CASSEQGRNTEAFF | TGTGCCAGCAGTGAGCAGGGCCGGAACACTGAAGCTTTCTTT
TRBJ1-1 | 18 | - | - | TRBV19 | CASSISFAGRTVNTEAFF | TGTGCCAGTAGTATAAGTTTTGCGGGAAGGACGGTGAACACTGAAGCTTTCTTT
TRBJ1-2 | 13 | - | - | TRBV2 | CASSSLRDWGYTF | TGTGCCAGCAGCTCCTTGAGGGACTGGGGCTACACCTTC
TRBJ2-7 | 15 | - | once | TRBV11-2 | CASSLGRHPKDEQYF | TGTGCCAGCAGCTTAGGTCGACACCCGAAGGACGAGCAGTACTTC
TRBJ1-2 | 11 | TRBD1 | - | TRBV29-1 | CSGTGSYGYTF | TGCAGCGGGACAGGGAGCTATGGCTACACCTTC
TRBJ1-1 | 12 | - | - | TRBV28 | CAGGGVDTEAFF | TGTGCCGGCGGTGGGGTCGACACTGAAGCTTTCTTT
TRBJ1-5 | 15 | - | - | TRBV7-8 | CASSETEGSYQPQHF | TGTGCCAGCAGCGAAACGGAGGGGTCCTATCAGCCCCAGCATTTT
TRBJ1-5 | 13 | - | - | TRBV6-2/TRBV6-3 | CASSFSGGQPQHF | TGTGCCAGCAGTTTTTCCGGGGGCCAGCCCCAGCATTTT
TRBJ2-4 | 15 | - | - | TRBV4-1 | CASSQDPGTKNIQYF | TGCGCCAGCAGCCAAGATCCAGGGACCAAAAACATTCAGTACTTC
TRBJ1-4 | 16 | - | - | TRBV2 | CASMLVRDNPNEKLFF | TGTGCCAGTATGCTAGTACGGGACAACCCTAATGAAAAACTGTTTTTT
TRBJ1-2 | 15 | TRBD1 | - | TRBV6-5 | CASSYSTGENYGYTF | TGTGCCAGCAGTTACTCAACAGGGGAAAACTATGGCTACACCTTC
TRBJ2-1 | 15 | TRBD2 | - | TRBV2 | CASRGTSGSYNEQFF | TGTGCCAGCAGGGGGACTAGCGGGAGTTACAATGAGCAGTTCTTC
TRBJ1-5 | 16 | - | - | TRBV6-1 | CASSEYGWQQNQPQHF | TGTGCCAGCAGTGAATATGGCTGGCAGCAGAATCAGCCCCAGCATTTT
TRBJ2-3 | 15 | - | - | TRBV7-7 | CASSAGLGGTDTQYF | TGTGCTAGCAGCGCGGGACTCGGAGGTACAGATACGCAGTATTTT
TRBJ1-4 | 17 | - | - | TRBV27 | CASRAREREEANEKLFF | TGTGCCAGCAGGGCCAGGGAGAGGGAGGAAGCTAATGAAAAACTGTTTTTT
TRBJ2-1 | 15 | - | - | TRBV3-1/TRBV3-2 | CASSPPRTTYNEQFF | TGTGCCAGCAGCCCCCCCCGGACCACCTACAATGAGCAGTTCTTC
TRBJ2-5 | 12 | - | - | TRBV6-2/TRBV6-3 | CASSYGKETQYF | TGTGCCAGCAGTTACGGAAAAGAGACCCAGTACTTC
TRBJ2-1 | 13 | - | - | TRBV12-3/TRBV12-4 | CASRVRGRNEQFF | TGTGCCAGCAGGGTGAGAGGGAGGAATGAGCAGTTCTTC
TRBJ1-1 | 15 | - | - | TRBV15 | CATSRESGVNTEAFF | TGTGCCACCAGCAGAGAAAGTGGGGTGAACACTGAAGCTTTCTTT
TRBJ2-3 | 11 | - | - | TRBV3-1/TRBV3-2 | CASSFTDTQYF | TGTGCCAGCAGTTTTACAGATACGCAGTATTTT
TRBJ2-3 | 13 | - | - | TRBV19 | CASSIDGEYTQYF | TGTGCCAGTAGTATAGATGGGGAGTATACGCAGTATTTT
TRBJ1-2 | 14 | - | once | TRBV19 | CASSIAGAHYGYTF | TGTGCCAGTAGTATCGCAGGGGCGCACTATGGCTACACCTTC
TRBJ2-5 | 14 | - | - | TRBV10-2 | CASSPTGFGETQYF | TGCGCCAGCAGCCCTACAGGGTTTGGAGAGACCCAGTACTTC
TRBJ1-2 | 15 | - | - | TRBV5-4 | CASSLVRTGAEGYTF | TGTGCCAGCAGCTTGGTTCGTACGGGGGCTGAAGGCTACACCTTC
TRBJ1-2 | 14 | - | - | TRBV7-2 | CASSLGTANYGYTF | TGTGCCAGCAGCTTAGGGACAGCTAACTATGGCTACACCTTC
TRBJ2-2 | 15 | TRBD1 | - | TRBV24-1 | CATSSTGEYTGELFF | TGTGCCACCAGTTCGACAGGGGAGTACACCGGGGAGCTGTTTTTT
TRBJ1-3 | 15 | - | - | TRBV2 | CASSEVGGGGNTIYF | TGTGCCAGCAGTGAAGTAGGAGGGGGAGGAAACACCATATATTTT
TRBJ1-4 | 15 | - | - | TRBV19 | CASTPRQGLGEKLFF | TGTGCCAGTACCCCCCGGCAGGGACTAGGAGAAAAACTGTTTTTT
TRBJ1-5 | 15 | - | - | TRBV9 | CASSVTGSSNQPQHF | TGTGCCAGCAGCGTAACAGGATCTAGCAATCAGCCCCAGCATTTT
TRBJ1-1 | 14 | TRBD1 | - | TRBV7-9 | CASSPTTGVTEAFF | TGTGCCAGCAGCCCAACGACAGGGGTCACTGAAGCTTTCTTT
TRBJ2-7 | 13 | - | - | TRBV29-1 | CSVTGLHMREQYF | TGCAGCGTGACCGGGTTGCACATGAGGGAGCAGTACTTC
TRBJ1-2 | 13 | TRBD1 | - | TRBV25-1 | CASRGTGGRGYTF | TGTGCCAGCAGAGGGACAGGAGGAAGGGGCTACACCTTC
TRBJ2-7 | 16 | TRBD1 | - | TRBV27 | CASSSRTGSPSYEQYF | TGTGCCAGCAGTTCCCGGACAGGTTCTCCCTCCTACGAGCAGTACTTC
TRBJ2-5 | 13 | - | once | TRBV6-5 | CASGRQQGETQYF | TGTGCCAGCGGAAGACAGCAAGGAGAGACCCAGTACTTC